This T cell receptor (beta chain) stems from a study of T cell clones after liver transplantation. Turning to the study itself: Apart from a few HCV-positive recipients, transplants were for non-autoimmune, non-viral reasons. Broader study findings: Small, mixed patient groups and varying post-transplant times limit these conclusions.

Points on this clone: Antigen: not known.

Germline V lookup: CDR1 SGHRS, CDR2 YFSETQ. The CDR3 runs 15 residues. Between the trimmed V and J ends, which lost 7 bases and 5 bases, there was a span of 22 bases. Using immunoSEQ multiplex PCR, the repertoire was profiled, and TCRdb retains in-frame clones only, with some absent. The sample holds under 130,000 clones, under 90% seen once. Sample: CD4+ T cells from blood, taken 45 to 50 months after liver transplant. V is TRBV5-1 and J is TRBJ2-7; possibly TRBD1 for D (5 bases). The origin of this receptor is a human patient who received a liver transplant. Some T cells may trace back to the graft donor. CDR3 protein: CASALAVQGVHEQYF. The CDR3 nucleotides read TGCGCCAGCGCTTTAGCTGTCCAGGGCGTCCACGAGCAGTACTTC.